Below are 27 T cell receptor beta chains sequenced from a single sample in a study of T cell repertoires in cytomegalovirus infection. Via MiXCR, TCRdb re-called the reads, giving one row per CDR3 protein. Here the sample spans 830,000 or so distinct CDR3 sequences, 30% to 35% being singletons. No cognate antigen is known for these TCRs. The starting material was cultured CD8+ T cells from PBMCs, obtained from culture after CMV antigen stimulation. These receptors originate from a human donor in good health (CMV status not recorded). Some clones in this sample may be carry-over from other donors' samples.

The chain couples TRBV7-3 to TRBJ1-2; D gene ambiguous. Looked up from germline, CDR1 is SGHTA and CDR2 is FQGTGA. The CDR3 is 15 amino acids. V was trimmed by 4 bases and J by 2 bases, leaving 14 bases between them. CDR3 coding DNA: TGTGCCAGCAGCTCTCTGGGGTTAGGGAACTATGGCTACACCTTC. This sequence encodes CASSSLGLGNYGYTF.

The chain is built from TRBV14 and TRBJ2-5, with a weak D call TRBD2 (5 bases). Trimming removed 0 bases at V and 10 bases at J, with 18 bases between. Germline V gene lookup returns CDR1 SGHDN and CDR2 FVKESK. The CDR3 runs 15 residues. The CDR3 spells CASSQDRLLSGSQYF. CDR3 DNA sequence: TGTGCCAGCAGCCAAGATCGCCTATTGAGCGGTAGCCAGTACTTC.

This chain uses TRBV3-1 with TRBJ2-1; 7 nucleotides match TRBD1. Germline lookup yields CDR1 LGHDT and CDR2 YNNKEL (reference sequence). This CDR3 is built from 14 residues. V was clipped by 4 bases and J by 6 bases; unmatched bases: 6. This chain's CDR3 is CASSPDRVGNEQFF. CDR3 DNA sequence: TGTGCCAGCAGCCCAGACAGGGTAGGCAATGAGCAGTTCTTC.

The V call is TRBV9, the J call TRBJ2-2; 9 bases are shared with TRBD1. CDR1 and CDR2 from the germline V gene are SGDLS and YYNGEE. V trimming: 3 bases; J trimming: 7 bases; junction bases outside the gene matches: 7. The CDR3 contains 15 residues. CDR3 loop: CASSGSGTGYGELFF. In DNA, the CDR3 is TGTGCCAGCAGCGGATCCGGGACAGGGTACGGGGAGCTGTTTTTT.

This clonotype has only a few counts. This chain connects TRBV6-2 or TRBV6-3 to TRBJ2-1; possible D gene TRBD2, 6 bases. CDR1 MNHEY and CDR2 SVGEGT come from the germline V gene. V lost 2 bases, J lost 4 bases, and 9 bases lay in between. The length of the CDR3 is 14 residues. In nucleotides, the CDR3 is TGTGCCAGCAGTTACCTGGGACTGTACAATGAGCAGTTCTTC. It translates to CASSYLGLYNEQFF.

V is TRBV2 and J is TRBJ1-2; D is unresolved. The length of the CDR3 is 12 residues. Trimming removed 3 bases at V and 5 bases at J, with 7 bases between. Germline CDR1 and CDR2: SNHLY and FYNNEI. CDR3 DNA: TGTGCCAGCAGTGACTTGTTGTATGGCTACACCTTC. Translated, it gives CASSDLLYGYTF.

The V and J genes are TRBV7-8 and TRBJ1-2; D is perhaps TRBD1 (6 bases). This CDR3 region has 14 residues. Trimming left V 4 bases short and J 4 bases short, with 13 bases between. Germline V gene lookup returns CDR1 SGHVS and CDR2 FQNEAQ. CDR3 sequence reads: CASSWRGSGYGYTF. CDR3 DNA: TGTGCCAGCAGCTGGAGGGGGTCGGGCTATGGCTACACCTTC.

This clonotype was observed a few times. The chain employs TRBV7-8 and TRBJ1-4, with D possibly being TRBD1 (5 bases). Trimming shortened V by 3 bases and J by 8 bases, and 10 bases separated the two germline ends. CDR3 size: 13 residues. Germline-derived CDR1 and CDR2 are SGHVS and FQNEAQ. The CDR3 loop is CASSFGAGEKLFF. The CDR3 nucleotides read TGTGCCAGCAGCTTTGGGGCAGGGGAAAAACTGTTTTTT.

The rearrangement joins TRBV4-1 to TRBJ1-1, with a possible D match to TRBD1 (5 bases). The CDR3 is made up of 14 amino acids. Trimming removed 4 bases from V and 5 bases from J, with 14 bases in between. The germline gives CDR1 MGHRA, CDR2 YSYEKL. The CDR3, as DNA: TGCGCCAGCAGCCCCCGGGACTGGGGAACTGAAGCTTTCTTT. Its protein is CASSPRDWGTEAFF.

The V call is TRBV5-6, the J call TRBJ2-7, with D unresolved. V was trimmed by 5 bases and J by 6 bases, leaving 12 bases between them. Germline CDR1 reads SGHDT; CDR2 reads YYEEEE. CDR3 size: 12 residues. The CDR3 loop is CASSLPGREQYV. The CDR3 DNA reads TGTGCCAGCAGTTTGCCCGGCCGCGAGCAGTACGTC.

The chain links TRBV5-6 to TRBJ2-3; 11 nucleotides align to TRBD2. CDR1 and CDR2 from the germline V gene are SGHDT and YYEEEE. The CDR3 runs to 16 residues. V lost 3 bases, J lost 3 bases, and 6 bases stayed unmatched. DNA for the CDR3: TGTGCCAGCAGCTCCACGACTAGCGGGATTACAGATACGCAGTATTTT. This translates into CASSSTTSGITDTQYF. The full variable domain, with the rest looked up from reference TRBV5-6 and TRBJ2-3, is DAGVTQSPTHLIKTRGQQVTLRCSPKSGHDTVSWYQQALGQGPQFIFQYYEEEERQRGNFPDRFSGHQFPNYSSELNVNALLLGDSALYLCASSSTTSGITDTQYFGPGTRLTVL.

This chain joins TRBV9 and TRBJ2-1; possible D gene TRBD2, 5 bases. V was shortened by 7 bases and J by 1 base, with 9 bases between the two germline ends. This CDR3 is built from 13 residues. The germline gives CDR1 SGDLS, CDR2 YYNGEE. As DNA, the CDR3 is TGTGCCAGCGGGAGTCCTTCCTACAATGAGCAGTTCTTC. This translates into CASGSPSYNEQFF.

This clonotype has just a few counts. V and J are TRBV27 and TRBJ1-1, with D perhaps matching TRBD1 (5 bases). Germline assignment: CDR1 MNHEY and CDR2 SMNVEV (reference sequence). The ends were cut back, 4 bases at V and 10 bases at J, with 10 bases in the middle. CDR3 size: 11 residues. The CDR3 region is CASSSRGGAFF. The CDR3, as DNA: TGTGCCAGCAGTTCGCGGGGGGGAGCTTTCTTT.

In its sample, this clonotype was seen a few times. This rearrangement joins TRBV27 to TRBJ2-7; D not resolved. CDR3 length equals 13 residues. Germline values: CDR1 MNHEY, CDR2 SMNVEV (reference sequence). V was shortened by 9 bases and J by 0 bases, with 12 bases between the two germline ends. Here the CDR3 reads CASGRPYSYEQYF. Written as DNA, the CDR3 is TGTGCCAGTGGACGGCCTTACTCCTACGAGCAGTACTTC.

This clonotype was found a few times. Without the conserved terminal phenylalanine or tryptophan, this CDR3 likely stems from a read error. No DNA is shown, since the ends of the CDR3 on it are uncertain; the CDR3 is the one TCRdb lists. The chain recombines TRBV28 with TRBJ1-2; the DNA was not used to check the table's D call, TRBD1. Germline V gene lookup returns CDR1 MDHEN and CDR2 SYDVKM. Inclusive of both ends, the CDR3 amounts to 12 amino acids. CDR3 residues: CASSLFGTGEII.

This clonotype was detected only a few times. CDR3: CASSSQGTSVFTDTQYF. The DNA of the CDR3 is TGTGCCAGCAGTTCACAGGGGACTAGCGTATTCACAGATACGCAGTATTTT. The rearrangement joins TRBV27 to TRBJ2-3; 10 nucleotides agree with TRBD2. With V trimmed by 4 bases and J by 2 bases, 9 bases remained unmatched. The CDR3 is 17 residues long. Per the germline V gene, CDR1 is MNHEY and CDR2 is SMNVEV (reference sequence).

This chain links TRBV7-9 with TRBJ1-4; the match to TRBD1 covers 7 bases. J was trimmed by 4 bases and V by 4 bases; bases with no gene match: 6. The CDR3 length is 15 residues. The germline V gene has CDR1 SEHNR and CDR2 FQNEAQ (reference sequence). CDR3 sequence reads: CASSSTGALNEKLFF. CDR3 coding DNA: TGTGCCAGCAGCTCCACAGGGGCCCTTAATGAAAAACTGTTTTTT.

The chain has TRBV5-1 and TRBJ1-2; TRBD1 agrees at 7 bases. The length of the CDR3 is 15 residues. V was pared by 4 bases and J by 6 bases, with 12 bases of the junction left unmatched. Germline V gives CDR1 SGHRS, CDR2 YFSETQ. CDR3 DNA: TGCGCCAGCAGCCAGACAGGGATCAGAAGGGATGGCTACACCTTC. Protein: CASSQTGIRRDGYTF.

This clonotype was detected only a few times. The gene calls are TRBV12-3 or TRBV12-4 and TRBJ2-3, with TRBD2 identical over 8 bases. This CDR3 comprises 16 residues. V lost 4 bases and J lost 5; bases outside the gene matches: 11. CDR3 loop: CASSSRGGPSRDTQYF. As DNA, the CDR3 is TGTGCCAGCAGTTCCCGGGGGGGGCCCTCGAGAGATACGCAGTATTTT.

The chain joins TRBV7-9 to TRBJ2-5, with D perhaps matching TRBD1 (6 bases). The CDR3 runs to 14 residues. The germline V and J ends were trimmed by 5 bases and 5 bases, with 15 bases remaining between them. Germline V gene lookup returns CDR1 SEHNR and CDR2 FQNEAQ (reference sequence). CDR3 amino acids: CASSEGGAGETQYF. CDR3 sequence (DNA): TGTGCCAGCAGCGAAGGGGGTGCTGGGGAGACCCAGTACTTC. The full variable domain, with the rest looked up from reference TRBV7-9 and TRBJ2-5, is DTGVSQNPRHKITKRGQNVTFRCDPISEHNRLYWYRQTLGQGPEFLTYFQNEAQLEKSRLLSDRFSAERPKGSFSTLEIQRTEQGDSAMYLCASSEGGAGETQYFGPGTRLLVL.

There are a few counts of this clonotype. The rearrangement links TRBV6-1 to TRBJ2-7; D is possibly TRBD1 (5 bases). Trimming took 1 base from V and 0 from J, leaving 10 bases between them. The CDR3 is made up of 15 amino acids. Germline CDR1 is MNHNS and CDR2 is SASEGT. CDR3 residues: CASSEDRLHSYEQYF. CDR3 coding DNA: TGTGCCAGCAGTGAAGACAGGCTACACTCCTACGAGCAGTACTTC.

In this sample, this clonotype turned up a few times. The chain carries TRBV5-5 and TRBJ1-1; D not certain. Trimming took 4 bases from V and 4 from J, leaving 11 bases between them. The V gene's germline CDR1 is SGHKS and CDR2 YYEKEE (reference sequence). The CDR3 runs 13 residues. CDR3 sequence: CASSPSWGTEAFF. CDR3 in DNA: TGTGCCAGCAGCCCGAGCTGGGGCACTGAAGCTTTCTTT. The full variable domain, with the rest looked up from reference TRBV5-5 and TRBJ1-1, is DAGVTQSPTHLIKTRGQQVTLRCSPISGHKSVSWYQQVLGQGPQFIFQYYEKEERGRGNFPDRFSARQFPNYSSELNVNALLLGDSALYLCASSPSWGTEAFFGQGTRLTVV.

The sample holds many counts of this clonotype. This rearrangement joins TRBV7-2 to TRBJ2-7; perhaps TRBD1 as D (6 bases). CDR1 and CDR2 (germline): SGHTA, FQGNSA. CDR3 length equals 14 residues. Trimming removed 5 bases from V and 2 bases from J, with 13 bases in between. Here the CDR3 DNA reads TGTGCCAGCAGCCCTCAGACAGGCGCCTACGAGCAGTACGTC. It codes for CASSPQTGAYEQYV.

The chain employs TRBV6-2 or TRBV6-3 and TRBJ1-1; a possible D gene is TRBD1 (5 bases). V shed 2 bases and J shed 1 base, with 20 bases lying between them. CDR1 is MNHEY and CDR2 is SVGEGT in the germline V gene. This CDR3 is 18 amino acids long. The CDR3 sequence is CASSYAIMGHLGNTEAFF. The CDR3, as DNA: TGTGCCAGCAGTTACGCGATTATGGGGCATCTGGGGAACACTGAAGCTTTCTTT.

This clonotype was picked up many times. The chain is built from TRBV7-8 and TRBJ2-7; perhaps D is TRBD1 or TRBD2 (5 bases each). Germline assignment: CDR1 SGHVS and CDR2 FQNEAQ. The length of the CDR3 is 13 residues. Trimming left V 4 bases short and J 0 bases short, with 7 bases between. The CDR3: CASSWGNSYEQYF. The CDR3 DNA reads TGTGCCAGCAGCTGGGGGAACTCCTACGAGCAGTACTTC.

This clonotype came up a few times. This chain links TRBV6-2 or TRBV6-3 with TRBJ1-4; no firm D call. From germline, CDR1 is MNHEY and CDR2 SVGEGT. The CDR3 is 13 residues long. Trimming cost V 2 bases and J 10 bases, with 11 bases left between them. CDR3 bases: TGTGCCAGCAGTTACGTGAACGAGGGAAAACTGTTTTTT. This gives the protein CASSYVNEGKLFF.

The table lists this clonotype with a few counts. This chain uses TRBV7-8 with TRBJ2-7; TRBD1 matches 8 bases. Losses at the gene ends were 4 bases for V and 2 bases for J; bases not matched to a gene: 7. This CDR3 spans 15 amino acids. The germline gives CDR1 SGHVS, CDR2 FQNEAQ. As DNA, the CDR3 is TGTGCCAGCAGCTACAGGGGGACAGCCACCTACGAGCAGTACTTC. Translating it yields CASSYRGTATYEQYF.